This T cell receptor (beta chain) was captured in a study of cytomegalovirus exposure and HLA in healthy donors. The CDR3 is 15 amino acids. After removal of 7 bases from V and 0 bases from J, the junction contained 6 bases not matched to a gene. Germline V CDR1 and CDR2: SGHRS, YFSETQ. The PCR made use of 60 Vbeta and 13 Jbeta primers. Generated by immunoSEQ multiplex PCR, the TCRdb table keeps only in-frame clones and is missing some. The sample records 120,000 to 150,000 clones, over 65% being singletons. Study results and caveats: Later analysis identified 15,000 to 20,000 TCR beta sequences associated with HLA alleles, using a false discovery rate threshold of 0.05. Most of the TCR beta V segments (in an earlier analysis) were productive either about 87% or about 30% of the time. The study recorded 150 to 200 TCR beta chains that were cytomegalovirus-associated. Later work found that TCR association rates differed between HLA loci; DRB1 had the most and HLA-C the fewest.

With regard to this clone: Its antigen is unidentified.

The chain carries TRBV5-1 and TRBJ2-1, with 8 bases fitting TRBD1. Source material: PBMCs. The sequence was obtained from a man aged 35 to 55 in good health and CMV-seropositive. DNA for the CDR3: TGCGCCAGCCAGCAGGGGGCGACCTCCTACAATGAGCAGTTCTTC. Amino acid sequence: CASQQGATSYNEQFF. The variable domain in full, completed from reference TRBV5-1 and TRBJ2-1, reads KAGVTQTPRYLIKTRGQQVTLSCSPISGHRSVSWYQQTPGQGLQFLFEYFSETQRNKGNFPGRFSGRQFSNSRSEMNVSTLELGDSALYLCASQQGATSYNEQFFGPGTRLTVL.